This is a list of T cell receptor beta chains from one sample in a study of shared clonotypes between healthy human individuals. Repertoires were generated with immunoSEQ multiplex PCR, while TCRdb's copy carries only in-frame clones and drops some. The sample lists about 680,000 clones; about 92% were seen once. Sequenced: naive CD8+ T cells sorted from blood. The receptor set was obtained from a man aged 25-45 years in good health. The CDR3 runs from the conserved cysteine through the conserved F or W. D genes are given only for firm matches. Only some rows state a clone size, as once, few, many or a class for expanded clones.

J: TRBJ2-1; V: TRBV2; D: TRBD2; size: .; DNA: TGTGCCAGCATTATTAGCGGGAACTACAATGAGCAGTTCTTC; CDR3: CASIISGNYNEQFF
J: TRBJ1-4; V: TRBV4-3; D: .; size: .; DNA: TGCGCCAGCAGCCAAGGAGGGGGGCTTAGAGAAAAACTGTTTTTT; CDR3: CASSQGGGLREKLFF
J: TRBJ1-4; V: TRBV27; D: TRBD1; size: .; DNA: TGTGCCAGCAGTTTTGCGCCCCCGGACAGGGGAAGCGAGGGTGGCGAAAAACTGTTTTTT; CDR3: CASSFAPPDRGSEGGEKLFF
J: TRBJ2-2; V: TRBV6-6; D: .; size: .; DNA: TGTGCCAGCAAAATGATCCGGGACACTTACCTCAGGGAGCTGTTTTTT; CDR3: CASKMIRDTYLRELFF
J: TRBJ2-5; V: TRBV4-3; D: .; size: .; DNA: TGCGCCAGCAGCCAAGTGACTCCCCGGACCCAGTACTTC; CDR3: CASSQVTPRTQYF
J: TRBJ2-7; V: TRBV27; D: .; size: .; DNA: TGTGCCAGCAGTTTACTTAGCGGCGCCTACGAGCAGTACTTC; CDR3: CASSLLSGAYEQYF
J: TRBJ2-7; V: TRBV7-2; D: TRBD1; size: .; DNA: TGTGCCAGCAGCCCGAATGACAGGGGTTGGAGGTCCTACGAGCAGTACTTC; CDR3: CASSPNDRGWRSYEQYF
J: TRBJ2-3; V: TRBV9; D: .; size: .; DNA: TGTGCCAGCAGCGCACCCAACAGGGCAGATACGCAGTATTTT; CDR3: CASSAPNRADTQYF
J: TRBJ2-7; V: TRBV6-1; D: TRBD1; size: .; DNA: TGTGCCAGCAGTCCCCGACAGGGAACCTACGAGCAGTACTTC; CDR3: CASSPRQGTYEQYF
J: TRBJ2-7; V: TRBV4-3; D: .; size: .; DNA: TGCGCCAGCAGCCAAGATCCGGAATCCTACGAGCAGTACTTC; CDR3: CASSQDPESYEQYF
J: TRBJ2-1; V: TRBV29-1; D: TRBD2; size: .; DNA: TGCAGCGGAGCCGGGACTAGCGGGAGTTACAATGAGCAGTTCTTC; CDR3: CSGAGTSGSYNEQFF
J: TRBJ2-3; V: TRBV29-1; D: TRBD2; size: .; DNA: TGCAGCGTTGAACCCTGGGCTAGCGGGAGGGCCTTTGATACGCAGTATTTT; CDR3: CSVEPWASGRAFDTQYF
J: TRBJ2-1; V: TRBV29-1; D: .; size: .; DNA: TGCAGCGTTGAGGAGAAGACCTCCTACAATGAGCAGTTCTTC; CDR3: CSVEEKTSYNEQFF
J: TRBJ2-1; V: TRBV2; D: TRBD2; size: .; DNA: TGTGCCAGCAGAGCTAGCGGGAGGGTTACTGATGAGCAGTTCTTC; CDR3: CASRASGRVTDEQFF
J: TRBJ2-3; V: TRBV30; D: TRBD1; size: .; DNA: TGTGCCTGGGGACAGGGTTTGTTCACAGATACGCAGTATTTT; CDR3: CAWGQGLFTDTQYF
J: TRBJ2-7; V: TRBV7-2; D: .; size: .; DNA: TGTGCCAGCAGTCCCGTATGGCGGGGAAGCTCCTACGAGCAGTACTTC; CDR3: CASSPVWRGSSYEQYF
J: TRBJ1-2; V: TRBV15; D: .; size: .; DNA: TGTGCCACCAGCGGGTCTGATTCTAGGGTGGGTGGCTACACCTTC; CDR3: CATSGSDSRVGGYTF
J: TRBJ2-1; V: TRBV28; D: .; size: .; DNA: TGTGCCAGCAGTCCCGAGCGGCTACGAGGGGACAATGAGCAGTTCTTC; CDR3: CASSPERLRGDNEQFF
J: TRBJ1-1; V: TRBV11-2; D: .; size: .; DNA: TGTGCCAGCAGCGCCAAGGGGGGAAGGAACACTGAAGCTTTCTTT; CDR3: CASSAKGGRNTEAFF
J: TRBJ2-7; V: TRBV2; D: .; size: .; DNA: TGTGCCAGCAGTGACCCAGTGAGTTACGAGCAGTACTTC; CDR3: CASSDPVSYEQYF
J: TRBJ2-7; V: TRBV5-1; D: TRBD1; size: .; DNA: TGCGCCAGCAGCTCCCCGGGACAGGGGATCTACGAGCAGTACTTC; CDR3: CASSSPGQGIYEQYF
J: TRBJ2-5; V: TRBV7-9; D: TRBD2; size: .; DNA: TGTGCCAGCAGCCCTCCTTGGACTAGCGAACCCCAAGAGACCCAGTACTTC; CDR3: CASSPPWTSEPQETQYF
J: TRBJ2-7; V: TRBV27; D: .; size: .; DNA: TGTGCCAGCAAGACCGGGACAAAGCAGTACTTC; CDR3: CASKTGTKQYF
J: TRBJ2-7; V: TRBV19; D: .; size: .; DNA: TGTGCCAGTAGCATTAATGGGGCGGACTACGAGCAGTACTTC; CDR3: CASSINGADYEQYF
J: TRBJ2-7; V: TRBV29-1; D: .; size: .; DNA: TGCAGCGTTGAGAGGCCAGGGGAGTCCTACGAGCAGTACTTC; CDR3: CSVERPGESYEQYF
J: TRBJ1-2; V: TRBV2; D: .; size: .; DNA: TGTGCCAGCAGTGGAACGGCAACCTCGGGGGGCTACACCTTC; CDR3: CASSGTATSGGYTF
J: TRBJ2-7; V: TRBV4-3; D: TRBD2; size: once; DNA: TGCGCCAGCAGCCGCTCCCGGCTAGCGGAGGTCTACGAGCAGTACTTC; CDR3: CASSRSRLAEVYEQYF
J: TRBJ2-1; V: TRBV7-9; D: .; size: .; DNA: TGTGCCAGCAGCCCCCTGCGGGGGACATACAATGAGCAGTTCTTC; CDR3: CASSPLRGTYNEQFF
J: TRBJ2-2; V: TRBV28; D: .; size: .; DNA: TGTGCCAGCACCTCCCTCGAGTGGGAGAACACCGGGGAGCTGTTTTTT; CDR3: CASTSLEWENTGELFF
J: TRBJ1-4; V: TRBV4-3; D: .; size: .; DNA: TGCGCCAGCAGCCAAGATGAGTTGGAGGGAGCCGGTGAAAAACTGTTTTTT; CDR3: CASSQDELEGAGEKLFF
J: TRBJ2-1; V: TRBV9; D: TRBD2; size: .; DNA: TGTGCCAGCAGCCCACTGCCTCCAGAGGGCTCTAGCGGGAGGTCCAATGAGCAGTTCTTC; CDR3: CASSPLPPEGSSGRSNEQFF
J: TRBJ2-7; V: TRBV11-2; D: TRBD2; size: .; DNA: TGTGCCAGCAGCGCGCTAGCGGGGACCTCCTACGAGCAGTACTTC; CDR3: CASSALAGTSYEQYF
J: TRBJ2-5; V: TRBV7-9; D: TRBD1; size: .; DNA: TGTGCCAGCAGCTTACAGGGGGCTAAAGAGACCCAGTACTTC; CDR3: CASSLQGAKETQYF
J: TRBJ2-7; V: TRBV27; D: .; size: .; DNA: TGTGCCAGCAGTCGAGCCGGGAGCCCATACAGCTCCTACGAGCAGTACTTC; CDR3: CASSRAGSPYSSYEQYF
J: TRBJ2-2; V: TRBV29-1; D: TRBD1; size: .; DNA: TGCAGCGTGGGGGGACAGGGAGGTACCGGGGAGCTGTTTTTT; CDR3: CSVGGQGGTGELFF
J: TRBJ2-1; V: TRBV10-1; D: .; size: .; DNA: TGCGCCAGCAGTGAGATCCCGGGACACTACAATGAGCAGTTCTTC; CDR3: CASSEIPGHYNEQFF
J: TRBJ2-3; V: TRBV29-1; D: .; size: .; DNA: TGCAGCGTTGAAGATCCCATAGGGGGTACGCAGTATTTT; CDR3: CSVEDPIGGTQYF
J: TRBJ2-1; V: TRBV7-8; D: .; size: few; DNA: TGTGCCAGCAGCTTCTCCAATGAGCAGTTCTTC; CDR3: CASSFSNEQFF
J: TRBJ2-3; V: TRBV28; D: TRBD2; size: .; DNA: TGTGCCAGCAGTATAAGGACTAGCGGGAGGTTGGATACGCAGTATTTT; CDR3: CASSIRTSGRLDTQYF
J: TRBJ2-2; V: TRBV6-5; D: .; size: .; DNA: TGTGCCAGCAGTTACTCAGGGGGTCCGAACACCGGGGAGCTGTTTTTT; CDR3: CASSYSGGPNTGELFF
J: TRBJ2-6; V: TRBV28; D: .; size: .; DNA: TGTGCCAGCAGTTCACCCGCCGGGGCCAACGTCCTGACTTTC; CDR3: CASSSPAGANVLTF
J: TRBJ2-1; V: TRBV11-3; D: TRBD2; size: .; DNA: TGTGCCAGCAGCTCTGGACTAGCGAGCTACAATGAGCAGTTCTTC; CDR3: CASSSGLASYNEQFF
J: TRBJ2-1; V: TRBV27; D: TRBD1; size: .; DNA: TGTGCCAGCAGTTTAGCCACCACAGGGGTTCTCTACAATGAGCAGTTCTTC; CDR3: CASSLATTGVLYNEQFF
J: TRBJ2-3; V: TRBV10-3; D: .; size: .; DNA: TGTGCCACCTTACAGGGTCCTAGCACAGATACGCAGTATTTT; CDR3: CATLQGPSTDTQYF
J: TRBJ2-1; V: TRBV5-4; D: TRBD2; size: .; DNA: TGTGCCAGCAGCTCACTAGCGACCTCCTACAATGAGCAGTTCTTC; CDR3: CASSSLATSYNEQFF
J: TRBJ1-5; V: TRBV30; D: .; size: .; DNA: TGTGCCTGGAGTGAACAAAACCAGCCCCAGCATTTT; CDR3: CAWSEQNQPQHF
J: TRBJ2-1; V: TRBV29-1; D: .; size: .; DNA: TGCAGCGTTGAATGGGTGGTGACAGGCGACTACAATGAGCAGTTCTTC; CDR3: CSVEWVVTGDYNEQFF
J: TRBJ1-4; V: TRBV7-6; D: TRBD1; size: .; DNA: TGTGCCAGCAGCTTAGCGACAGGGGTAAAAGAAAAACTGTTTTTT; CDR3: CASSLATGVKEKLFF